Reported below is one T cell receptor (beta chain). After constant-region reverse-primer amplification, full-length variable regions underwent semi-nested PCR with Nested Universal Primer A. MiXCR, applied by TCRdb to the 5' RACE reads, yields one record per CDR3 protein. The sample lists around 55,000 distinct CDR3 sequences, 20% to 25% occurring once. The sorted Tregs were CD4+CD25+CD127-/low cells. The TCR originated in a female donor with breast cancer. Sequenced: tumor-infiltrating Tregs sorted from the breast tumor.

CDR3 nucleotide sequence: TGCAGTGCTAGACAACCTCCATTCAATGAGCAGTTCTTC. Translated, it gives CSARQPPFNEQFF. This chain connects TRBV20-1 to TRBJ2-1; D remains ambiguous. Germline V gene lookup returns CDR1 DFQATT and CDR2 SNEGSKA (reference sequence). This CDR3 contains 13 residues. V lost 2 bases and J lost 6, with 11 bases in between.